This TCR beta chain is from a study of blood T cell repertoires in COVID-19. For the study at large: Samples came from the United States, Italy and Spain, spanning acute and convalescent COVID-19. T cells, B-cell-depleted T cells, or PBMCs provided the cDNA or gDNA that served as material.

In the study's own analysis: Reference gene primer amplification gave estimated nucleated cell counts. Here immunoSEQ multiplex PCR was the method, and the copy in TCRdb shows in-frame clones only, minus some. V, J and clone size are those of that table, while D and trimming were read from the DNA. The sample lists approximately 59,000 clones; about 81% were seen once. The specimen sequenced was peripheral blood. The TCR comes from a man older than 75 with acute or convalescent COVID-19.

The CDR3 nucleotides are TGTGCCAGCAGCTTCCGCGGCGGGAGGGTGGTGCAGTTCTTC. Amino acids: CASSFRGGRVVQFF. J is TRBJ2-1 and V is TRBV7-2; the match to TRBD2 covers 9 bases. The germline V gene has CDR1 SGHTA and CDR2 FQGNSA. This CDR3 spans 14 amino acids. The junction had 9 bases not matched to a gene; V was cut back by 3 bases and J by 12 bases.